This T cell receptor beta chain appears in the sequencing data of a study of lymphopenia after photon versus proton radiotherapy. The study, taken as a whole, reports: Post-nadir TCR diversity decline inversely tracked overall survival among those who died. Oligoclonal CD8+ Temra expansion after nadir drove photon patients' diversity drop.

In the case of this clone: Its matching antigen is unknown.

TCRdb keeps only in-frame clones here, not all; method: immunoSEQ multiplex PCR. The table has 150,000 to 200,000 clones, about 88% seen once. CDR1 LNHDA and CDR2 SQIVND come from the germline V gene (reference sequence). Trimming took 4 bases from V and 2 from J; bases not matched to a gene: 17. The CDR3 totals 19 residues. This sequence joins TRBV19 and TRBJ1-2, with 9 bases matching TRBD1. This receptor was taken from a middle-aged man with gastric cancer. The sequenced sample was peripheral blood, obtained from a patient treated with photon-based radiotherapy. CDR3 DNA: TGTGCCAGTAGTAACGACTCTGGACAGGGGCCCTACTTCAACTATGGCTACACCTTC. It yields the protein CASSNDSGQGPYFNYGYTF.